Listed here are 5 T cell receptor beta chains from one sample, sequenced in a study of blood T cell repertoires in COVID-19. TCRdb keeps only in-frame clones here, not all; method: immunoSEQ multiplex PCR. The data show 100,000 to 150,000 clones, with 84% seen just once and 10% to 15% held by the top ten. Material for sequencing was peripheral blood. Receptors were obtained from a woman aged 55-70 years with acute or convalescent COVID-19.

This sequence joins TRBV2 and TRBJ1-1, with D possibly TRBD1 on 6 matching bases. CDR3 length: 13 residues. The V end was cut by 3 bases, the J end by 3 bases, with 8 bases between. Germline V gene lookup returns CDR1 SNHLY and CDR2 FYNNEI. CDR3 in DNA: TGTGCCAGCAGTGAGGCAGGGGACACTGAAGCTTTCTTT. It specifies CASSEAGDTEAFF.

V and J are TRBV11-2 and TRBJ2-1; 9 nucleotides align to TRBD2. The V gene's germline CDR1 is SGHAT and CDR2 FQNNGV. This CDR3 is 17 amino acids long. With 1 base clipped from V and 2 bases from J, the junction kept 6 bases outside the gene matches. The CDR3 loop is CASSLGPGLAPYNEQFF. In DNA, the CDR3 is TGTGCCAGCAGCTTAGGACCGGGACTAGCCCCCTACAATGAGCAGTTCTTC.

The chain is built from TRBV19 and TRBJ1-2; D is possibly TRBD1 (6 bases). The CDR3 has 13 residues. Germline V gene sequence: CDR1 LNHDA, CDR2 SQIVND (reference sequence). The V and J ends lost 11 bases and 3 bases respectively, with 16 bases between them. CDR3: CASTTGIYYGYTF. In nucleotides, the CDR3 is TGTGCCTCAACAACAGGGATTTACTATGGCTACACCTTC.

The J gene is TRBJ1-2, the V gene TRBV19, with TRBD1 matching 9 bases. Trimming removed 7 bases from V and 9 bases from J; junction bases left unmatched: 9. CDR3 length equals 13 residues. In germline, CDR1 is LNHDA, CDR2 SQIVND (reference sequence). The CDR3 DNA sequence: TGTGCCAGTAACTCCGGGACAGGGAGACGCTACACCTTC. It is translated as CASNSGTGRRYTF.

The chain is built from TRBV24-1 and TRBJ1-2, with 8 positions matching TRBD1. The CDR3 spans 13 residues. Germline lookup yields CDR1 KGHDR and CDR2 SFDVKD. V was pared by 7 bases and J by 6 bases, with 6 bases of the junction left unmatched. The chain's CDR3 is CATSRTGSNGYTF. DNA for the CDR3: TGTGCCACCAGCAGGACAGGGTCAAATGGCTACACCTTC.